A single sample is the source of the 5 T cell receptor beta chains below, sequenced in a study of shared clonotypes between healthy human individuals. Profiling relied on immunoSEQ multiplex PCR, and the TCRdb table lists in-frame clones only, not all of them. The table shows over 850,000 clones, with 75% to 85% occurring only once. Sequencing was carried out using memory CD4+ T cells from PBMCs. Noted subset: CD45RA-negative fraction. The source is a man aged 18 to 29 in good health. Some clones in this sample may be carry-over from other donors' samples.

A remark on this clone: At one end, the junction sequence differs from germline, possibly due to a read error. This chain links TRBV2 with TRBJ2-7; D is unresolved. CDR3 size: 8 residues. From germline, CDR1 is SNHLY and CDR2 FYNNEI. CDR3 DNA sequence: TGTGCCAGCAGTATTAGAAGCTTC. Amino acid sequence: CASSIRSF.

The chain joins TRBV7-3 to TRBJ2-3, with D possibly matching TRBD1 (5 bases). Germline CDR1 reads SGHTA; CDR2 reads FQGTGA. This CDR3 spans 15 amino acids. V was shortened by 2 bases and J by 4 bases, with 13 bases between the two germline ends. CDR3 sequence: CASSLGTKGSDTQYF. CDR3 coding DNA: TGTGCCAGCAGCTTAGGTACAAAGGGGTCAGATACGCAGTATTTT.

V gene TRBV6-4 combines with J gene TRBJ1-1; TRBD1 might be the D (6 bases). This CDR3 has 14 residues. Per germline, CDR1 MRHNA and CDR2 SNTAGT. Trimming shortened V by 5 bases and J by 1 base, and 11 bases separated the two germline ends. Here the CDR3 reads CASSPDRRNTEAFF. CDR3 sequence (DNA): TGTGCCAGCAGTCCCGACAGGAGGAACACTGAAGCTTTCTTT.

J is TRBJ2-1 and V is TRBV14, with TRBD2 identical over 11 bases. The CDR3 totals 15 residues. J lost 12 bases, V lost 4 bases, and 11 bases had no gene match. CDR1 is SGHDN, CDR2 FVKESK, per germline. CDR3 nucleotides: TGTGCCAGCAGCCCGATAGCGGGAGGGCTTATTGGGCAGTTCTTC. It codes for CASSPIAGGLIGQFF.

The DNA of the CDR3 is TGTGCCAGCAGCTTACCTCGCGGGGCAGTCCAAGAGACCCAGTACTTC. Its protein product is CASSLPRGAVQETQYF. This chain links TRBV7-2 with TRBJ2-5; weak D call: TRBD2 (6 bases). From germline, CDR1 is SGHTA and CDR2 FQGNSA. CDR3 length: 16 residues. V lost 2 bases and J lost 1, with 14 bases in between. Filled out from reference TRBV7-2 and TRBJ2-5, the complete variable domain reads GAGVSQSPSNKVTEKGKDVELRCDPISGHTALYWYRQSLGQGLEFLIYFQGNSAPDKSGLPSDRFSAERTGGSVSTLTIQRTQQEDSAVYLCASSLPRGAVQETQYFGPGTRLLVL.